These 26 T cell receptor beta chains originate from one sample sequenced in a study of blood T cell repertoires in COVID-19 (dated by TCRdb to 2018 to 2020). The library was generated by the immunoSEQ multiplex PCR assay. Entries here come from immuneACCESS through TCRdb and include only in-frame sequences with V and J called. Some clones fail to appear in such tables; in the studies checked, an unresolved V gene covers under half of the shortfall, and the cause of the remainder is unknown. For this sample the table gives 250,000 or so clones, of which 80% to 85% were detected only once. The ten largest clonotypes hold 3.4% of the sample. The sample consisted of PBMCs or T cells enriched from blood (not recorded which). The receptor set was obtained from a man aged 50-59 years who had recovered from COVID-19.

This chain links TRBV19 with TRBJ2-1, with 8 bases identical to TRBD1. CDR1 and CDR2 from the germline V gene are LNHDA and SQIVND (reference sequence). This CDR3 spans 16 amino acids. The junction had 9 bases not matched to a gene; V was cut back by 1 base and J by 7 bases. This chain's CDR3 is CASSIVIGTGKNEQFF. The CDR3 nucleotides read TGTGCCAGTAGTATAGTTATAGGGACAGGTAAAAATGAGCAGTTCTTC.

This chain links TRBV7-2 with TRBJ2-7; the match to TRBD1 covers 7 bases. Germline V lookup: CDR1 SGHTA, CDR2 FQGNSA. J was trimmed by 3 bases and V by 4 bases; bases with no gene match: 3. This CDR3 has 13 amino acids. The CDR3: CASSSTGIYEQYF. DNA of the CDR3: TGTGCCAGCAGCTCGACAGGGATCTACGAGCAGTACTTC.

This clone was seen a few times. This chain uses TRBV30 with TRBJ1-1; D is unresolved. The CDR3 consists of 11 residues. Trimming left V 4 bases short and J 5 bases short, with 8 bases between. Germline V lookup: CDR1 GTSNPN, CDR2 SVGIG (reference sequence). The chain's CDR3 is CAWTGLTEAFF. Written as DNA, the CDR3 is TGTGCCTGGACGGGGTTGACTGAAGCTTTCTTT. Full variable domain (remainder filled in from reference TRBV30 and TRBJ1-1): SQTIHQWPATLVQPVGSPLSLECTVEGTSNPNLYWYRQAAGRGLQLLFYSVGIGQISSEVPQNLSASRPQDRQFILSSKKLLLSDSGFYLCAWTGLTEAFFGQGTRLTVV.

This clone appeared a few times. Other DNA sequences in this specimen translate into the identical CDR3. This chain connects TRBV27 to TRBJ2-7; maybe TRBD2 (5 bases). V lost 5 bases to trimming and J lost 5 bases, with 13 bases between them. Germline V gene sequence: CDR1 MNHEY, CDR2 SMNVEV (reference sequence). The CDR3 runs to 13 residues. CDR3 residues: CASSPRLANEQYF. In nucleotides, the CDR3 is TGTGCCAGCAGTCCCCGCCTAGCTAACGAGCAGTACTTC.

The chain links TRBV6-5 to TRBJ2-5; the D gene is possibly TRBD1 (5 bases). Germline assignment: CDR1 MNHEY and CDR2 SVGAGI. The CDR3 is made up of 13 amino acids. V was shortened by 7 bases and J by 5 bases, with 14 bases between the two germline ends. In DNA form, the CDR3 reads TGTGCCAGCACCTCAGGGTTTTGGGAGACCCAGTACTTC. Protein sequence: CASTSGFWETQYF.

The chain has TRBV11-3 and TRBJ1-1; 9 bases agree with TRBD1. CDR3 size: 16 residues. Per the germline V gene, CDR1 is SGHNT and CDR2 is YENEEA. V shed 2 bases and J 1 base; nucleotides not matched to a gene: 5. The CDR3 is CASSLPGQGSNTEAFF. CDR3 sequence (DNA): TGTGCCAGCAGCTTACCGGGACAGGGTTCGAACACTGAAGCTTTCTTT. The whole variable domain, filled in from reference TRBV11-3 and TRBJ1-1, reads EAGVVQSPRYKIIEKKQPVAFWCNPISGHNTLYWYLQNLGQGPELLIRYENEEAVDDSQLPKDRFSAERLKGVDSTLKIQPAELGDSAVYLCASSLPGQGSNTEAFFGQGTRLTVV.

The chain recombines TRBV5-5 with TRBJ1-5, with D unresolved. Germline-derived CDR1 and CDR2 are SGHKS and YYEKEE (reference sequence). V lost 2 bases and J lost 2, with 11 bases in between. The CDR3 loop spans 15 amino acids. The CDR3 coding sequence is TGTGCCAGCAGCTTACCAGTGGTTCGCAATCAGCCCCAGCATTTT. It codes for CASSLPVVRNQPQHF.

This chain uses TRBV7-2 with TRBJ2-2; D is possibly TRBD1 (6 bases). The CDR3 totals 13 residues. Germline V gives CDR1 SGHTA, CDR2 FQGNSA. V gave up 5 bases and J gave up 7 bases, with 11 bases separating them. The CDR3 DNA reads TGTGCCAGCAGCGCACAGGGTGGCGGGGAGCTGTTTTTT. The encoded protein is CASSAQGGGELFF.

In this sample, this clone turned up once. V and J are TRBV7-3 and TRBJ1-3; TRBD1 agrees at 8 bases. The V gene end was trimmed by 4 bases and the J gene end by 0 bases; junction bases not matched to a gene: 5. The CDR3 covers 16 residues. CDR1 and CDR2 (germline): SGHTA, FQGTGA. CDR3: CASSSRGPSSGNTIYF. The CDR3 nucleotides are TGTGCCAGCAGCTCCAGGGGGCCCAGCTCTGGAAACACCATATATTTT.

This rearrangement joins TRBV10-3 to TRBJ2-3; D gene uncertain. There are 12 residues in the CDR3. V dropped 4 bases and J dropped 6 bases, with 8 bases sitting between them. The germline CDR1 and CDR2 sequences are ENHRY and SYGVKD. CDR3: CAISAPGDTQYF. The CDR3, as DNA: TGTGCCATCAGTGCGCCCGGGGATACGCAGTATTTT.

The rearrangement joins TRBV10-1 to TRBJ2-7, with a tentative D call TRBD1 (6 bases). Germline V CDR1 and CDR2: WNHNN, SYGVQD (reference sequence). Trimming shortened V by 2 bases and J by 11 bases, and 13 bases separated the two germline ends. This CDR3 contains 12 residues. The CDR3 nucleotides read TGCGCCAGCAGTGAGGTTACAGGGTTCAAGTACTTC. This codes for CASSEVTGFKYF.

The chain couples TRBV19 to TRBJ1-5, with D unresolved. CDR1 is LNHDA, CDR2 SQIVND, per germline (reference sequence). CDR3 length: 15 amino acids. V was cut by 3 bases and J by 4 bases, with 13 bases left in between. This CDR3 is CASSIPGRSNQPQHF. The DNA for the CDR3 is TGTGCCAGTAGTATCCCGGGTCGGTCTAATCAGCCCCAGCATTTT. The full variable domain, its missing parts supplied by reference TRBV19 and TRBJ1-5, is DGGITQSPKYLFRKEGQNVTLSCEQNLNHDAMYWYRQDPGQGLRLIYYSQIVNDFQKGDIAEGYSVSREKKESFPLTVTSAQKNPTAFYLCASSIPGRSNQPQHFGDGTRLSIL.

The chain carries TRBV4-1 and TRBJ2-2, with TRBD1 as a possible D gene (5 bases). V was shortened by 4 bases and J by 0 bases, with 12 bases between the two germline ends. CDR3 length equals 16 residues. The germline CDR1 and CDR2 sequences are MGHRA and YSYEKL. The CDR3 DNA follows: TGCGCCAGCAGCCCCCGGACAACAGCGAACACCGGGGAGCTGTTTTTT. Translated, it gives CASSPRTTANTGELFF.

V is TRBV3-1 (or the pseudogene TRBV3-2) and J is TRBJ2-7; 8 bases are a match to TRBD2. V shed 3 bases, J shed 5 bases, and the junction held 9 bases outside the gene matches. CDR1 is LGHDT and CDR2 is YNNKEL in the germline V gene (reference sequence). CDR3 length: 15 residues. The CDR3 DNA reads TGTGCCAGCAGCCATCTCGGGACTAGGGCCAACGAGCAGTACTTC. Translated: CASSHLGTRANEQYF.

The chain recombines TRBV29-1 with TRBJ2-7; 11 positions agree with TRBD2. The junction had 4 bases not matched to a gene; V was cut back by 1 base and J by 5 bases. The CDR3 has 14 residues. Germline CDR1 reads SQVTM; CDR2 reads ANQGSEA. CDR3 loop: CSVEGLAGFNEQYF. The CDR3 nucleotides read TGCAGCGTTGAAGGACTAGCGGGATTCAACGAGCAGTACTTC.

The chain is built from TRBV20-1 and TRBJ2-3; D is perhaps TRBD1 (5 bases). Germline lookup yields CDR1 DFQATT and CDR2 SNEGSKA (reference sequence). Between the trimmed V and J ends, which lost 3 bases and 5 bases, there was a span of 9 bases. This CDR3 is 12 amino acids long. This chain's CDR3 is CSASQGLDTQYF. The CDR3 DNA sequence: TGCAGTGCTAGTCAGGGATTAGATACGCAGTATTTT.

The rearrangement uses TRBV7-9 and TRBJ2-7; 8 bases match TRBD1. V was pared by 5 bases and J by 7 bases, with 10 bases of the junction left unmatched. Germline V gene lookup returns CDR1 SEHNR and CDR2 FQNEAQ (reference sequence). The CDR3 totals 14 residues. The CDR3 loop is CASSRAGRGPEQYF. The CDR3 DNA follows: TGTGCCAGCAGCCGGGCGGGCAGGGGGCCTGAGCAGTACTTC.

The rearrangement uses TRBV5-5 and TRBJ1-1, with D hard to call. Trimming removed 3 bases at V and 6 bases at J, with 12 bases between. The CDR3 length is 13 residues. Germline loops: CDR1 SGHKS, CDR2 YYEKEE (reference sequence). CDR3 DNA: TGTGCCAGCAGCTCCAGGTTTCGGCCTGAAGCTTTCTTT. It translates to CASSSRFRPEAFF.

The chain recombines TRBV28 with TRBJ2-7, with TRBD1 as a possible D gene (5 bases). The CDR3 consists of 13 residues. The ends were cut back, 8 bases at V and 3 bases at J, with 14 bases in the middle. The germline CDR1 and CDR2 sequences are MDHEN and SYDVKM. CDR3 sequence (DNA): TGTGCCAGCGTTGCAGGGTTTTACTACGAGCAGTACTTC. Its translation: CASVAGFYYEQYF.

CDR3 sequence: CASSQDRDGTGELFF. DNA of the CDR3: TGCGCCAGCAGCCAAGACAGGGATGGCACCGGGGAGCTGTTTTTT. The V and J genes are TRBV4-3 and TRBJ2-2, with a weak D call TRBD1 (5 bases). Germline loops: CDR1 LGHNA, CDR2 YSLEER. V was clipped by 0 bases and J by 4 bases, with 9 bases between them. The CDR3 is made up of 15 amino acids.

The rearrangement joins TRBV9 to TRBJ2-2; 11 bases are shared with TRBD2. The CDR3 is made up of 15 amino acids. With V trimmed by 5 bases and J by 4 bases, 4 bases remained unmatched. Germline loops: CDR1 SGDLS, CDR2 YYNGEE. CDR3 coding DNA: TGTGCCAGCAGACTAGCGGGGGAAGGCACCGGGGAGCTGTTTTTT. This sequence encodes CASRLAGEGTGELFF.

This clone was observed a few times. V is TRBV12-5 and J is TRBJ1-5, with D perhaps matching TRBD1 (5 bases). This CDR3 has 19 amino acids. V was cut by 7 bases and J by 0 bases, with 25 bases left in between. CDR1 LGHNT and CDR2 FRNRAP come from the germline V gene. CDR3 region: CASAPVQGSEIYSNQPQHF. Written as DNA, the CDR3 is TGTGCTAGTGCCCCGGTCCAGGGCAGCGAGATTTATAGCAATCAGCCCCAGCATTTT.

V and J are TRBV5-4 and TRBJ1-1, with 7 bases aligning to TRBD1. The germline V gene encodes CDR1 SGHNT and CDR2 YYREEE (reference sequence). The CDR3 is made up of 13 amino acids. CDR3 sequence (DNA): TGTGACGCGCGCGACAGGGACGGCACTGAAGCTTTCTTT. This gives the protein CDARDRDGTEAFF.

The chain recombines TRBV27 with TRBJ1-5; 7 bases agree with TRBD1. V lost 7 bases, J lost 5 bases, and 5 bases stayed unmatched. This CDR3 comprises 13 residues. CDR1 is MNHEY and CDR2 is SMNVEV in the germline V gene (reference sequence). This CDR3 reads CASTTDRDQPQHF. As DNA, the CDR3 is TGTGCCAGCACCACAGACAGGGATCAGCCCCAGCATTTT.

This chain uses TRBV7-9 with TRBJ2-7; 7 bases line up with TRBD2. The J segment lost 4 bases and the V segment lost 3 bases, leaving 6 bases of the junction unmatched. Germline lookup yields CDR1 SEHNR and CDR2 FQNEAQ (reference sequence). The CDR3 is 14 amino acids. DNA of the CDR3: TGTGCCAGCAGCTTTTCTAGCGGACCTTACGAGCAGTACTTC. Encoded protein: CASSFSSGPYEQYF.

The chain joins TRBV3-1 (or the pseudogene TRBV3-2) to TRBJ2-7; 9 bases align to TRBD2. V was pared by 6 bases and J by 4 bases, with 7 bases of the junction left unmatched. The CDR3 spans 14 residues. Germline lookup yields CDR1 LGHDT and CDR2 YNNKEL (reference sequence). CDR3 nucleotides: TGTGCCAGCAGAGTCGGTAGCGGGAGTTACGAGCAGTACTTC. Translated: CASRVGSGSYEQYF.